Listed here are 27 T cell receptor beta chains from one sample, sequenced in a study of cytomegalovirus exposure and HLA in healthy donors. The assay was immunoSEQ multiplex PCR, and TCRdb's table has in-frame clones only and misses some. The profile covers 300,000 or so clones, with 70% to 90% appearing a single time and approximately 0.9% taken by the ten largest. Input material: PBMCs. The receptor set was obtained from a man aged 30-40 years in good health and CMV-seronegative.

A single count supports this clone. CDR3 bases: TGCGCCAGCAGCCAAGGATTAGTTAGCACAGATACGCAGTATTTT. It yields the protein CASSQGLVSTDTQYF. The chain is built from TRBV4-1 and TRBJ2-3; D not resolved. The CDR3 has 15 amino acids. Trimming stripped 1 base from V and 0 bases from J, with 8 bases between. CDR1 and CDR2 (germline): MGHRA, YSYEKL.

The chain carries TRBV11-2 and TRBJ2-3; 9 bases line up with TRBD2. The CDR3 loop spans 15 amino acids. Germline CDR1 and CDR2: SGHAT and FQNNGV. The V gene end was trimmed by 8 bases and the J gene end by 0 bases; junction bases not matched to a gene: 6. The CDR3 sequence: CASARLAVSTDTQYF. In DNA form, the CDR3 reads TGTGCCAGCGCCAGACTAGCGGTGAGCACAGATACGCAGTATTTT.

This chain joins TRBV7-6 and TRBJ2-1, with 14 bases matching TRBD2. This CDR3 contains 15 residues. Germline V gene lookup returns CDR1 SGHVS and CDR2 FNYEAQ. Germline trimming cut 6 bases from V and 6 bases from J; bases unmatched to any gene: 4. The DNA of the CDR3 is TGTGCCAGCAGTTGGGGGACTAGCGGGAGCAATGAGCAGTTCTTC. It encodes CASSWGTSGSNEQFF.

This clone was recorded only once. The CDR3, as DNA: TGCGCCAGCAGCCAAGTCGTGGGGGCAGGGGCATCCTACGAGCAGTACTTC. Residues: CASSQVVGAGASYEQYF. This chain links TRBV4-3 with TRBJ2-7; the D gene is possibly TRBD1 (6 bases). The CDR3 totals 17 residues. Germline V gives CDR1 LGHNA, CDR2 YSLEER. Trimming took 1 base from V and 1 from J, leaving 17 bases between them.

The chain carries TRBV7-6 and TRBJ2-3; 8 bases are shared with TRBD2. This CDR3 has 16 residues. Trimming took 2 bases from V and 5 from J; bases not matched to a gene: 9. Germline V gives CDR1 SGHVS, CDR2 FNYEAQ. CDR3 bases: TGTGCCAGCAGCTTAAGGACGGGGGGGCCTGAAGATACGCAGTATTTT. Translating gives CASSLRTGGPEDTQYF.

J is TRBJ2-7 and V is TRBV18, with 7 bases matching TRBD1. The CDR3 extends over 15 amino acids. The V gene's germline CDR1 is KGHSH and CDR2 LQKENI. The J segment lost 1 base and the V segment lost 1 base, leaving 4 bases of the junction unmatched. CDR3 in DNA: TGTGCCAGCTCACCACGGCGGACAGGATCCTACGAGCAGTACTTC. Protein: CASSPRRTGSYEQYF.

The chain employs TRBV7-6 and TRBJ1-5, with 8 bases identical to TRBD1. The germline V gene has CDR1 SGHVS and CDR2 FNYEAQ. Unmatched junction bases numbered 4, after V lost 4 bases and J lost 8 bases. The CDR3 extends over 13 amino acids. The CDR3 protein is CASSSDRGKPQHF. Written as DNA, the CDR3 is TGTGCCAGCAGCTCTGACAGGGGAAAGCCCCAGCATTTT.

V is TRBV6-5 and J is TRBJ1-6; D is perhaps TRBD1 (5 bases). Trimming took off 6 bases at V and 10 bases at J, with 19 bases between the two ends. Germline V CDR1 and CDR2: MNHEY, SVGAGI. The CDR3 has 15 amino acids. CDR3 residues: CASRIDRGLGSPLHF. The CDR3 DNA sequence: TGTGCCAGCAGGATCGATAGGGGACTAGGCTCACCCCTCCACTTT.

The chain is built from TRBV6-1 and TRBJ1-1; 9 nucleotides agree with TRBD1. V dropped 2 bases and J dropped 5; count of bases not matched to a gene: 3. Germline V lookup: CDR1 MNHNS, CDR2 SASEGT. The CDR3 loop spans 14 amino acids. CDR3 nucleotide sequence: TGTGCCAGCAGTGAATCGGGACAGGGAACTGAAGCTTTCTTT. Translating it yields CASSESGQGTEAFF.

This sequence joins TRBV2 and TRBJ1-4; D remains ambiguous. From germline, CDR1 is SNHLY and CDR2 FYNNEI. The CDR3 consists of 12 residues. Trimming removed 5 bases from V and 7 bases from J, with 8 bases in between. Here the CDR3 DNA reads TGTGCCAGCAGTCGGCGAGGTGAAAAACTGTTTTTT. Amino acids: CASSRRGEKLFF.

The chain links TRBV15 to TRBJ1-1; D not certain. Per the germline V gene, CDR1 is LNHNV and CDR2 is YYDKDF (reference sequence). CDR3 size: 14 residues. V lost 1 base and J 3 bases, leaving 9 bases between the germline ends. The chain's CDR3 is CATSRGGKDTEAFF. Here the CDR3 DNA reads TGTGCCACCAGCAGAGGCGGGAAGGACACTGAAGCTTTCTTT.

The chain carries TRBV7-9 and TRBJ1-2; tentative D call: TRBD1 (6 bases). V was clipped by 4 bases and J by 7 bases, with 10 bases between them. CDR1 SEHNR and CDR2 FQNEAQ come from the germline V gene (reference sequence). The length of the CDR3 is 12 residues. The CDR3, as DNA: TGTGCCAGCAGCTGGGACATGAGTGGCTACACCTTC. It translates to CASSWDMSGYTF.

The chain combines TRBV6-5 with TRBJ2-2; TRBD1 is a possible D gene (6 bases). V was cut by 11 bases and J by 7 bases, with 11 bases left in between. The CDR3 contains 11 residues. CDR1 and CDR2 (germline): MNHEY, SVGAGI. The CDR3 nucleotides read TGTGCCGCCAGGGGTGTCGGGGAGCTGTTTTTT. It is translated as CAARGVGELFF.

The genes are TRBV9 and TRBJ2-3, with D possibly TRBD1 on 5 matching bases. V lost 3 bases to trimming and J lost 6 bases, with 14 bases between them. This CDR3 comprises 14 residues. Germline V lookup: CDR1 SGDLS, CDR2 YYNGEE. The chain's CDR3 is CASSAVQGKDTQYF. The DNA of the CDR3 is TGTGCCAGCAGCGCCGTCCAGGGCAAGGATACGCAGTATTTT.

This sequence joins TRBV2 and TRBJ1-1, with no clear D. V dropped 2 bases and J dropped 3 bases, with 7 bases sitting between them. The germline V gene encodes CDR1 SNHLY and CDR2 FYNNEI. This CDR3 spans 13 amino acids. CDR3 amino acids: CASSETGDTEAFF. CDR3 coding DNA: TGTGCCAGCAGTGAAACGGGAGACACTGAAGCTTTCTTT.

The chain is built from TRBV10-3 and TRBJ1-1; D may be TRBD1 (6 bases). The germline V and J ends were trimmed by 6 bases and 1 base, with 24 bases remaining between them. The germline gives CDR1 ENHRY, CDR2 SYGVKD. The CDR3 extends over 18 amino acids. CDR3 sequence: CAIRPTIGVGAENTEAFF. CDR3 nucleotide sequence: TGTGCCATCAGGCCTACCATCGGAGTGGGGGCAGAGAACACTGAAGCTTTCTTT.

The chain recombines TRBV7-9 with TRBJ1-1, with D uncertain. The germline V gene has CDR1 SEHNR and CDR2 FQNEAQ (reference sequence). The CDR3 loop spans 14 amino acids. Trimming cost V 1 base and J 5 bases, with 11 bases left between them. CDR3 region: CASSLVWAGTEAFF. The CDR3 region has the DNA TGTGCCAGCAGCTTAGTTTGGGCGGGAACTGAAGCTTTCTTT.

The chain couples TRBV18 to TRBJ1-3; tentative D call: TRBD1 (6 bases). V was shortened by 0 bases and J by 6 bases, with 15 bases between the two germline ends. CDR1 is KGHSH, CDR2 LQKENI, per germline. CDR3 length: 16 amino acids. The CDR3 DNA reads TGTGCCAGCTCACCACCGTCCAGGGGAGGGGAAAACACCATATATTTT. It is translated as CASSPPSRGGENTIYF.

The genes are TRBV7-2 and TRBJ1-2; 9 bases fit TRBD1. CDR3 length equals 12 residues. The germline CDR1 and CDR2 sequences are SGHTA and FQGNSA. Trimming took 11 bases from V and 7 from J; bases not matched to a gene: 8. The CDR3 spells CAVRGQGSGYTF. The CDR3 DNA is TGTGCCGTACGGGGACAGGGAAGTGGCTACACCTTC.

The chain couples TRBV7-8 to TRBJ2-7, with D maybe TRBD1 (5 bases). Looked up from germline, CDR1 is SGHVS and CDR2 is FQNEAQ. V was cut by 0 bases and J by 4 bases, with 10 bases left in between. The length of the CDR3 is 14 residues. As DNA, the CDR3 is TGTGCCAGCAGCTTAGCCAGCAGGGCTTACGAGCAGTACTTC. This encodes CASSLASRAYEQYF. The full variable domain, completed using reference TRBV7-8 and TRBJ2-7, is GAGVSQSPRYKVAKRGQDVALRCDPISGHVSLFWYQQALGQGPEFLTYFQNEAQLDKSGLPSDRFFAERPEGSVSTLKIQRTQQEDSAVYLCASSLASRAYEQYFGPGTRLTVT.

The rearrangement links TRBV30 to TRBJ2-7; 7 positions match TRBD1. The CDR3 length is 14 residues. The germline gives CDR1 GTSNPN, CDR2 SVGIG (reference sequence). The trim removed 4 bases at V and 3 bases at J, leaving 9 bases unmatched. The chain's CDR3 is CAWISPTGNYEQYF. The CDR3 nucleotides are TGTGCCTGGATTTCCCCGACAGGGAACTACGAGCAGTACTTC.

The chain joins TRBV5-4 to TRBJ2-6; D is unclear. Germline values: CDR1 SGHNT, CDR2 YYREEE (reference sequence). Trimming left V 2 bases short and J 0 bases short, with 12 bases between. The CDR3 has 17 amino acids. The CDR3 sequence: CASSLPDNVSGANVLTF. Written as DNA, the CDR3 is TGTGCCAGCAGCTTACCAGACAATGTCTCTGGGGCCAACGTCCTGACTTTC.

This chain links TRBV9 with TRBJ2-6; weak D call: TRBD1 (6 bases). In germline, CDR1 is SGDLS, CDR2 YYNGEE. V was clipped by 4 bases and J by 0 bases, with 14 bases between them. The length of the CDR3 is 17 residues. The CDR3 sequence: CASSTRDTGSGANVLTF. DNA for the CDR3: TGTGCCAGCAGCACCCGGGACACCGGCTCTGGGGCCAACGTCCTGACTTTC.

In nucleotides, the CDR3 is TGTGCCAGCAGTTTAAGGGAGGGCTACGAGCAGTACTTC. Encoded protein: CASSLREGYEQYF. The chain couples TRBV27 to TRBJ2-7; 7 bases agree with TRBD2. V was pared by 2 bases and J by 3 bases, with 1 base of the junction left unmatched. CDR1 is MNHEY and CDR2 is SMNVEV in the germline V gene (reference sequence). This CDR3 spans 13 amino acids.

V and J are TRBV19 and TRBJ2-5; 7 bases match TRBD2. CDR1 LNHDA and CDR2 SQIVND come from the germline V gene (reference sequence). The CDR3 runs to 14 residues. V gave up 0 bases and J gave up 6 bases; unmatched junction bases: 4. The CDR3 loop is CASSIDLGGKTQYF. The DNA for the CDR3 is TGTGCCAGTAGTATAGATCTGGGAGGGAAGACCCAGTACTTC.

The rearrangement links TRBV7-2 to TRBJ2-7; the D is unclear. V lost 1 base, J lost 1 base, and 11 bases lay in between. Per the germline V gene, CDR1 is SGHTA and CDR2 is FQGNSA. The CDR3 length is 15 residues. The CDR3 here is CASSLEALVSYEQYF. The CDR3 region has the DNA TGTGCCAGCAGCTTAGAAGCCCTGGTATCCTACGAGCAGTACTTC.

The chain has TRBV7-2 and TRBJ2-5; TRBD2 matches 9 bases. V was clipped by 5 bases and J by 2 bases; unmatched bases: 9. Germline V gene data show CDR1 as SGHTA and CDR2 as FQGNSA. The CDR3 runs to 16 residues. CDR3 loop: CASSRAGGLAQETQYF. CDR3 nucleotides: TGTGCCAGCAGCCGTGCAGGAGGACTAGCGCAAGAGACCCAGTACTTC.